These T cell receptor beta chains were read from a single sample in a study of blood T cell repertoires in COVID-19. Here immunoSEQ multiplex PCR was the method, and the copy in TCRdb shows in-frame clones only, minus some. This sample has some 200,000 clones, with 85% to 90% found just once. The sample consisted of peripheral blood. The receptors come from an elderly man with acute or convalescent COVID-19. CDR3s include the opening cysteine and the closing phenylalanine or tryptophan. Each record gives: D gene, clone size, J gene, V gene, CDR3 DNA, CDR3 protein. The D gene is left open where the match is weak. Not every row has a clone size; where given, it reads once, few, many or a size class.

TRBD1 | - | TRBJ2-5 | TRBV6-5 | TGTGCCAGCAGTTACTCGGACAGGGGCAGGGAGACCCAGTACTTC | CASSYSDRGRETQYF
TRBD1 | - | TRBJ1-2 | TRBV30 | TGTGCCTGGAGTGTAAACACAGGGGTTTATGGCTACACCTTC | CAWSVNTGVYGYTF
- | - | TRBJ1-2 | TRBV25-1 | TGTGCCAGCAGTGAATTGTCAGGGAATGGCTACACCTTC | CASSELSGNGYTF
- | - | TRBJ1-5 | TRBV12-3/TRBV12-4 | TGTGCCAGCAGTTTCCGGGGTAGGCAGCCCCAGCATTTT | CASSFRGRQPQHF
TRBD1 | - | TRBJ2-7 | TRBV7-2 | TGTGCCAGCAGCTTAGTAGGACAGGGGGCCTACGAGCAGTACTTC | CASSLVGQGAYEQYF
TRBD1 | - | TRBJ1-6 | TRBV3-1/TRBV3-2 | TGTGCCAGCAGCGAAGGGGGACAGGGCGGCTCACCCCTCCACTTT | CASSEGGQGGSPLHF
TRBD2 | - | TRBJ2-1 | TRBV5-4 | TGTGCCAGCAGCCCACCAGCCGGGGGGGACTACAATGAGCAGTTCTTC | CASSPPAGGDYNEQFF
- | - | TRBJ2-3 | TRBV4-2 | TGTGCCAGCAGCCAAGAGTCGGGGGAGCCCACAGATACGCAGTATTTT | CASSQESGEPTDTQYF
- | - | TRBJ2-3 | TRBV3-1/TRBV3-2 | TGTGCCAGCAGCCGAGGAGTCAGCACAGATACGCAGTATTTT | CASSRGVSTDTQYF
- | - | TRBJ2-3 | TRBV3-1/TRBV3-2 | TGTGCCAGCAGCCAAGGGACTAGCACAGATACGCAGTATTTT | CASSQGTSTDTQYF
- | - | TRBJ1-5 | TRBV21-1 | TGTGCCAGCAGCAGAGGAAATCAGCCCCAGCATTTT | CASSRGNQPQHF
TRBD1 | - | TRBJ1-4 | TRBV18 | TGTGCCAGCTCACTGCCGACAGGGGGCGCACGAACTAATGAAAAACTGTTTTTT | CASSLPTGGARTNEKLFF
TRBD1 | - | TRBJ1-3 | TRBV6-1 | TGTGCCAGCAGTGATTACAGGGGATCTGGAAACACCATATATTTT | CASSDYRGSGNTIYF
- | - | TRBJ2-3 | TRBV10-2 | TGCGCCAGCAGAGAAAGTCCTACTAGCACAGATACGCAGTATTTT | CASRESPTSTDTQYF
- | - | TRBJ2-5 | TRBV7-2 | TGTGCCAGCAGCTTCCGAGCGGAAATGGAGACCCAGTACTTC | CASSFRAEMETQYF
TRBD1 | - | TRBJ1-1 | TRBV19 | TGTGCCAGTATTTCAGGGGGTGCCACTGAAGCTTTCTTT | CASISGGATEAFF
TRBD2 | - | TRBJ2-1 | TRBV7-2 | TGTGCCAGCAGTTTCGGACTAGCGGGAACCTACAATGAGCAGTTCTTC | CASSFGLAGTYNEQFF
- | - | TRBJ2-1 | TRBV7-3 | TGTGCCAGCAGCCCGCAACCCCTGCGGATCTCCTACAATGAGCAGTTCTTC | CASSPQPLRISYNEQFF
TRBD1 | - | TRBJ2-1 | TRBV5-4 | TGTGCCAGCAGCTTGGCCGGGACAGTGGGAACAATGGAGCAGTTCTTC | CASSLAGTVGTMEQFF
TRBD1 | - | TRBJ1-2 | TRBV12-3/TRBV12-4 | TGTGCCAGCAGCCAGACAGGGAACTATGGCTACACCTTC | CASSQTGNYGYTF
- | few | TRBJ2-3 | TRBV6-2/TRBV6-3 | TGTGCCAGCAGTTACGCCCGAAAACGGGGAGGCACAGATACGCAGTATTTT | CASSYARKRGGTDTQYF
TRBD1 | - | TRBJ2-7 | TRBV3-1/TRBV3-2 | TGTGCCAGCAGCCTGAGTGGGTCAGGGGGCGCCTACGAGCAGTACTTC | CASSLSGSGGAYEQYF
- | - | TRBJ2-4 | TRBV11-1 | TGTGCCAGCAGCTTGCGGCAGGCCAAAAACATTCAGTACTTC | CASSLRQAKNIQYF
TRBD1 | - | TRBJ2-1 | TRBV9 | TGTGCCAGCAGCGTAGAGACAGGGTCCTACAATGAGCAGTTCTTC | CASSVETGSYNEQFF
TRBD2 | - | TRBJ2-5 | TRBV28 | TGTGCCAGCAGTTCCCCCCTACTAGCGGGGTACCAAGAGACCCAGTACTTC | CASSSPLLAGYQETQYF
- | once | TRBJ2-2 | TRBV29-1 | TGCAGCGCCGACAGGTCAGGAACCGGGGAGCTGTTTTTT | CSADRSGTGELFF
- | - | TRBJ1-5 | TRBV7-2 | TGTGCCAGCAGCTTAAAGGGGATCGATCAGCCCCAGCATTTT | CASSLKGIDQPQHF
- | - | TRBJ2-3 | TRBV6-5 | TGTGCCAGCAGTTACTCGTTCACATCAAACACAGATACGCAGTATTTT | CASSYSFTSNTDTQYF
- | few | TRBJ2-2 | TRBV29-1 | TGCAGCGTTATAAAGACAGTGAACACCGGGGAGCTGTTTTTT | CSVIKTVNTGELFF
- | - | TRBJ2-1 | TRBV20-1 | TGCAGTGCTAAGAGGGATGAGCAGTTCTTC | CSAKRDEQFF